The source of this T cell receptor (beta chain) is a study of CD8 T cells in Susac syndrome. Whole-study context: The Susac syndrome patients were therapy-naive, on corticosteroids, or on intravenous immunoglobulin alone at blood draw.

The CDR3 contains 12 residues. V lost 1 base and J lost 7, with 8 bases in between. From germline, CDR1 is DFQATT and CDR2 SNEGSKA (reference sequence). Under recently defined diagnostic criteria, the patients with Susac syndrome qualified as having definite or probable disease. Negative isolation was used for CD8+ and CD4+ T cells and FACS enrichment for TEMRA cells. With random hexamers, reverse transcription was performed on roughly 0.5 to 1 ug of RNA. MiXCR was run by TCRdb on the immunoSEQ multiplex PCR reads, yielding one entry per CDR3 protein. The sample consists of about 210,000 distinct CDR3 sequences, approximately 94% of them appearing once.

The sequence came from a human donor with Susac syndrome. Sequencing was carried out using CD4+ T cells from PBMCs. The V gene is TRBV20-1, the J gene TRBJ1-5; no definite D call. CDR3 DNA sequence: TGCAGTGCTAGAGGCGGGCGACAGCCCCAGCATTTT. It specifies CSARGGRQPQHF.